Each of the 8 T cell receptor beta chains below was sequenced from the same sample in a study of beta chain features in type 1 diabetes. The sequenced template was cDNA made from the entire isolated RNA. TCRdb's table, derived via immunoSEQ multiplex PCR, lists solely in-frame clones and lacks some. The sample has a few hundred thousand clones, 25% to 35% seen once. Sequenced input: central memory CD4+ T cells from blood. The receptor set was obtained from a man aged 25-45 years in good health.

The rearrangement joins TRBV7-6 to TRBJ2-3; 8 bases align to TRBD2. This CDR3 has 16 amino acids. After removal of 1 base from V and 2 bases from J, the junction contained 5 bases not matched to a gene. The germline V gene encodes CDR1 SGHVS and CDR2 FNYEAQ. CDR3 region: CASSLVSGAPTDTQYF. The DNA of the CDR3 is TGTGCCAGCAGCTTAGTTAGCGGGGCCCCCACAGATACGCAGTATTTT.

The genes are TRBV5-4 and TRBJ2-3; D ambiguous. Germline CDR1 reads SGHNT; CDR2 reads YYREEE (reference sequence). The CDR3 covers 14 residues. V was cut by 6 bases and J by 0 bases, with 11 bases left in between. CDR3 nucleotide sequence: TGTGCCAGCACCTCCGAGGCTAGCACAGATACGCAGTATTTT. Translation gives CASTSEASTDTQYF.

The gene calls are TRBV10-3 and TRBJ2-3; 7 bases match TRBD2. J lost 0 bases, V lost 6 bases, and 0 bases had no gene match. CDR3 length: 13 amino acids. CDR1 ENHRY and CDR2 SYGVKD come from the germline V gene. CDR3 protein: CAISGGSTDTQYF. CDR3 DNA sequence: TGTGCCATCAGCGGGGGGAGCACAGATACGCAGTATTTT.

The V gene is TRBV5-4, the J gene TRBJ1-4; the D is unclear. The CDR3 contains 14 residues. CDR1 SGHNT and CDR2 YYREEE come from the germline V gene (reference sequence). Trimming took off 5 bases at V and 4 bases at J, with 12 bases between the two ends. CDR3: CASSDGSFNEKLFF. DNA of the CDR3: TGTGCCAGCAGTGACGGATCTTTTAATGAAAAACTGTTTTTT.

This clone was observed a handful of times. The rearrangement uses TRBV19 and TRBJ2-7; 10 nucleotides line up with TRBD1. V was clipped by 5 bases and J by 3 bases; unmatched bases: 13. CDR3 length equals 17 residues. Germline values: CDR1 LNHDA, CDR2 SQIVND (reference sequence). In DNA form, the CDR3 reads TGTGCCAGTAGTGACCGGGACAGGGGATTAAGCGGCTACGAGCAGTACTTC. Its protein is CASSDRDRGLSGYEQYF.

CDR3: CASSPGEGRASGSRGELFF. Written as DNA, the CDR3 is TGTGCCAGCAGCCCCGGAGAGGGGCGGGCTAGCGGGAGTAGAGGGGAGCTGTTTTTT. The J gene is TRBJ2-2, the V gene TRBV11-3; TRBD2 matches at 10 bases. The CDR3 is 19 amino acids. Losses at the gene ends were 5 bases for V and 8 bases for J; bases not matched to a gene: 20. The V gene's germline CDR1 is SGHNT and CDR2 YENEEA.

The chain is built from TRBV9 and TRBJ2-2; TRBD2 matches at 7 bases. The V segment lost 5 bases and the J segment 0 bases; nucleotides outside the gene matches: 1. There are 14 residues in the CDR3. Germline V gene data show CDR1 as SGDLS and CDR2 as YYNGEE. The CDR3 DNA sequence: TGTGCCAGCAGACTAGCGCCGAACACCGGGGAGCTGTTTTTT. The encoded protein is CASRLAPNTGELFF.

The chain combines TRBV7-9 with TRBJ1-1, with D unclear. The CDR3 totals 13 residues. V was cut by 1 base and J by 3 bases, with 6 bases left in between. From germline, CDR1 is SEHNR and CDR2 FQNEAQ (reference sequence). The CDR3, as DNA: TGTGCCAGCAGCTTAGTGAGCTACACTGAAGCTTTCTTT. It codes for CASSLVSYTEAFF.